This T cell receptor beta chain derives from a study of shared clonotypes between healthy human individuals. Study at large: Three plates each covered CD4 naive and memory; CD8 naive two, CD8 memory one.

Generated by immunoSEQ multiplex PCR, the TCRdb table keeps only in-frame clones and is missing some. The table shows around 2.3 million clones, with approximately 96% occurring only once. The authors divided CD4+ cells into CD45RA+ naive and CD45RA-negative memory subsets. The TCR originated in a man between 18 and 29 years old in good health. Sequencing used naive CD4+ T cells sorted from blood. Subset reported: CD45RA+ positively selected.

CDR3 protein: CASSLWLAGAADTQYF. In DNA, the CDR3 is TGTGCCAGCAGCTTATGGCTAGCGGGAGCAGCAGATACGCAGTATTTT. The chain employs TRBV7-2 and TRBJ2-3; 10 bases map to TRBD2. The ends lost 2 bases at V and 4 bases at J; junction bases unmatched: 6. Germline V CDR1 and CDR2: SGHTA, FQGNSA. The CDR3 sequence is 16 residues long.